These T cell receptor beta chains were read from a single sample in a study of graft-versus-host responses after intestinal transplantation. These receptors have no known antigen. Sequenced by immunoSEQ multiplex PCR; TCRdb stores in-frame clones only, minus some. Of about 82,000 clones listed, 91% are singletons. The sequences come from unstimulated CD4+ T cells sorted from spleen or lymph node cells, collected before transplant. The source is a human donor who was the organ donor for an intestinal transplant. Both conserved end residues are part of each CDR3. A D gene is named only where the DNA matches it firmly. Clone size is stated in some rows and not others, as once, few, many or a class when expanded.

j_call clone_size d_call v_call cdr3_aa cdr3_nt
TRBJ1-2 . . TRBV5-1 CASSLGDIRNYGYTF TGCGCCAGCAGCTTGGGGGACATCAGGAACTATGGCTACACCTTC
TRBJ2-7 . . TRBV20-1 CSARAQYEQYF TGCAGTGCTAGAGCCCAGTACGAGCAGTACTTC
TRBJ1-5 . TRBD1 TRBV7-2 CASSLVGQSNQPQHF TGTGCCAGCAGCTTAGTGGGACAGAGCAATCAGCCCCAGCATTTT
TRBJ2-7 . TRBD1 TRBV6-1 CASDYDRGPYEQYF TGTGCCAGCGATTACGACAGGGGGCCGTACGAGCAGTACTTC
TRBJ1-4 . TRBD1 TRBV18 CASSSWDRLNEKLFF TGTGCCAGCTCATCGTGGGACAGACTTAATGAAAAACTGTTTTTT
TRBJ1-2 . . TRBV5-5 CASSLYWASGGYTF TGTGCCAGCAGCTTGTATTGGGCCAGCGGTGGCTACACCTTC
TRBJ2-1 . TRBD2 TRBV7-6 CASMKDPGGDNEQFF TGTGCAAGTATGAAAGACCCCGGGGGGGACAATGAGCAGTTCTTC
TRBJ2-2 . . TRBV6-5 CASKRLNTGELFF TGTGCCAGCAAAAGACTCAACACCGGGGAGCTGTTTTTT
TRBJ2-3 . TRBD2 TRBV4-1 CASSQDLSSGGTFSTDTQYF TGCGCCAGCAGCCAAGATCTTTCCAGCGGGGGTACTTTTAGCACAGATACGCAGTATTTT
TRBJ1-4 . TRBD1 TRBV5-1 CASSLFQGAANEKLFF TGCGCCAGCAGCTTATTTCAGGGGGCGGCAAATGAAAAACTGTTTTTT
TRBJ1-1 . TRBD1 TRBV11-2 CASSSKRGQGNTEAFF TGTGCCAGCAGCTCAAAAAGGGGACAGGGGAACACTGAAGCTTTCTTT
TRBJ2-1 . . TRBV11-3 CASKAGNNEQFF TGTGCCAGCAAAGCAGGGAACAATGAGCAGTTCTTC
TRBJ1-2 . . TRBV6-1 CASGRFYGYTF TGTGCCAGCGGGAGATTCTATGGCTACACCTTC
TRBJ2-5 . . TRBV5-1 CASSLLQGSETQYF TGCGCCAGCAGCTTGCTTCAGGGATCGGAGACCCAGTACTTC
TRBJ1-2 . TRBD1 TRBV4-2 CASSQDPSRQGTDGYTF TGTGCCAGCAGCCAAGACCCTTCCAGACAGGGGACGGATGGCTACACCTTC
TRBJ2-3 once TRBD1 TRBV9 CASSPTGADTQYF TGTGCCAGCAGCCCTACAGGGGCAGATACGCAGTATTTT
TRBJ2-5 . TRBD2 TRBV29-1 CSVTTLVVAGSFWGETQYF TGCAGCGTTACGACTCTAGTAGTAGCGGGATCTTTCTGGGGGGAGACCCAGTACTTC
TRBJ1-1 many . TRBV25-1 CASCCPKFMNTEAFF TGTGCCAGCTGCTGCCCTAAGTTCATGAACACTGAAGCTTTCTTT
TRBJ1-5 . TRBD1 TRBV2 CASSALRGQGKSNQPQHF TGTGCCAGCAGTGCCCTGAGGGGACAGGGAAAGAGCAATCAGCCCCAGCATTTT
TRBJ2-1 . . TRBV15 CATSRHLSSYNEQFF TGTGCCACCAGCAGACACTTAAGCTCCTACAATGAGCAGTTCTTC
TRBJ2-7 . TRBD1 TRBV15 CATSRDPRQGGYEQYF TGTGCCACCAGCAGAGATCCCCGACAGGGGGGCTACGAGCAGTACTTC
TRBJ1-1 . TRBD1 TRBV7-9 CASSDRGNTEAFF TGTGCCAGCAGTGACAGGGGGAACACTGAAGCTTTCTTT
TRBJ2-5 . . TRBV30 CAWSVLGVGKETQYF TGTGCCTGGAGTGTACTCGGGGTTGGAAAAGAGACCCAGTACTTC
TRBJ2-3 . TRBD2 TRBV2 CASSRLAGHTDTQYF TGTGCCAGCAGTCGACTAGCGGGACACACAGATACGCAGTATTTT
TRBJ2-5 . . TRBV7-8 CASSFYGETQYF TGTGCCAGCAGCTTTTACGGAGAGACCCAGTACTTC
TRBJ2-5 once . TRBV15 CATSSIGASVETQYF TGTGCCACCAGCTCCATAGGGGCCTCGGTGGAGACCCAGTACTTC
TRBJ2-2 . TRBD2 TRBV13 CASSGRSRTSGSRFVAGELFF TGTGCCAGCAGTGGAAGGAGCCGGACTAGCGGGAGTCGGTTTGTAGCCGGGGAGCTGTTTTTT
TRBJ2-5 . . TRBV6-1 CASSELTSRGETQYF TGTGCCAGCAGTGAGCTAACTAGCCGGGGCGAGACCCAGTACTTC
TRBJ1-2 . . TRBV29-1 CSVERAPNHGYTF TGCAGCGTTGAGAGGGCCCCCAACCATGGCTACACCTTC
TRBJ2-3 . TRBD2 TRBV19 CASSMSFRTSGGLSTDTQYF TGTGCCAGTAGTATGTCTTTCCGGACTAGCGGGGGACTTAGCACAGATACGCAGTATTTT
TRBJ2-2 . . TRBV25-1 CASRTEPGELFF TGTGCCAGCAGGACAGAACCCGGGGAGCTGTTTTTT
TRBJ2-1 . TRBD2 TRBV5-1 CASSWLAGVGNEQFF TGCGCCAGCAGCTGGCTAGCGGGAGTAGGGAATGAGCAGTTCTTC
TRBJ2-3 . . TRBV7-9 CASSSTGIRDTQYF TGTGCCAGCAGTTCTACAGGGATTCGGGATACGCAGTATTTT
TRBJ2-2 . TRBD2 TRBV18 CASSPSASGGFANTGELFF TGTGCCAGCTCACCTTCGGCTAGCGGGGGGTTCGCGAACACCGGGGAGCTGTTTTTT
TRBJ2-2 . . TRBV6-1 CATKGGFGELFF TGTGCCACCAAAGGGGGTTTTGGGGAGCTGTTTTTT
TRBJ2-2 . TRBD1 TRBV11-3 CASSPEQGAGTGELFF TGTGCCAGCAGCCCAGAACAGGGGGCGGGCACCGGGGAGCTGTTTTTT
TRBJ2-3 . . TRBV6-1 CASDRSLSTDTQYF TGTGCCAGCGACAGGAGCCTTAGCACAGATACGCAGTATTTT
TRBJ1-2 few TRBD1 TRBV6-5 CASSESQGAYGYTF TGTGCCAGCAGTGAATCGCAGGGGGCCTATGGCTACACCTTC
TRBJ2-5 . TRBD2 TRBV4-2 CASSQDRGIAGEQETQYF TGTGCCAGCAGCCAAGATCGAGGGATAGCGGGGGAGCAAGAGACCCAGTACTTC
TRBJ1-6 once . TRBV7-3 CASSLTYGDSPLHF TGTGCCAGCAGCTTAACGTACGGGGATTCACCCCTCCACTTT
TRBJ1-6 . . TRBV18 CASSPQNPGTGNSPLHF TGTGCCAGCTCACCACAAAACCCCGGCACAGGGAACTCACCCCTCCACTTT
TRBJ1-4 . . TRBV30 CAWSVRANEKLFF TGTGCCTGGAGTGTACGCGCGAATGAAAAACTGTTTTTT
TRBJ2-1 . TRBD2 TRBV5-1 CASSPPGLPSVEQFF TGCGCCAGCAGCCCGCCGGGACTACCCTCAGTTGAGCAGTTCTTC
TRBJ1-2 . . TRBV30 CAWRGMGRNYGYTF TGTGCCTGGAGAGGTATGGGCAGGAACTATGGCTACACCTTC
TRBJ2-1 . TRBD2 TRBV18 CASSRGLAATYNEQFF TGTGCCAGCTCACGCGGACTAGCGGCTACGTACAATGAGCAGTTCTTC
TRBJ2-7 . . TRBV18 CASSPPSQRDEQYF TGTGCCAGCTCACCACCGAGCCAGCGAGACGAGCAGTACTTC
TRBJ2-3 . . TRBV5-1 CASSLYTDTQYF TGCGCCAGCAGCTTATACACAGATACGCAGTATTTT
TRBJ2-7 . . TRBV4-1 CASSQGAISYEQYF TGCGCCAGCAGCCAGGGCGCAATCTCCTACGAGCAGTACTTC
TRBJ2-3 . TRBD2 TRBV18 CASSPILAGNTDTQYF TGTGCCAGCTCACCAATCTTAGCGGGGAACACAGATACGCAGTATTTT
TRBJ2-3 . . TRBV25-1 CASSEPRHTDTQYF TGTGCCAGCAGTGAACCTAGGCACACAGATACGCAGTATTTT
TRBJ1-6 . . TRBV5-1 CASSLERRGNSPLHF TGCGCCAGCAGCTTGGAGCGGCGTGGGAATTCACCCCTCCACTTT
TRBJ2-2 . . TRBV9 CASSVGRVNTGELFF TGTGCCAGCAGCGTAGGCAGGGTAAACACCGGGGAGCTGTTTTTT
TRBJ2-1 . TRBD1 TRBV12-5 CASGSTTGQGVYNEQFF TGTGCTAGTGGTTCCACTACGGGACAGGGGGTCTACAATGAGCAGTTCTTC